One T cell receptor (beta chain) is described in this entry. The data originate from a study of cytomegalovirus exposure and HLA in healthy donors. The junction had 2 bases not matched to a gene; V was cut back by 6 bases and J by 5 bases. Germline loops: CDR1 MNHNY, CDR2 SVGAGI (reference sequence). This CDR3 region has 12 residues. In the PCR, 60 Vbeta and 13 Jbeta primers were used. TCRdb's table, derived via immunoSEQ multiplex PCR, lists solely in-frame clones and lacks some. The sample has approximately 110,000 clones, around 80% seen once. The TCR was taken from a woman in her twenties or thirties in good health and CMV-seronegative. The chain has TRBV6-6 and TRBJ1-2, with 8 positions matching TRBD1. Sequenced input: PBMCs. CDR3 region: CASRGQGYGYTF. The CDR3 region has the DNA TGTGCCAGCAGAGGACAGGGTTATGGCTACACCTTC.